The T cell receptor beta chain under discussion was sequenced for a study of blood T cell repertoires in COVID-19. Study context: Specimens from acute and convalescent COVID-19 originated in the United States, Italy and Spain. Nucleic acid was either cDNA or gDNA, and it came from T cells, B-cell-depleted T cells, or PBMCs.

The authors' processing: Amplified reference gene primers provided the basis for estimating nucleated cell counts. This table comes from immunoSEQ multiplex PCR, and its TCRdb copy is limited to in-frame clones, with some not included. V, J and clone size are taken as reported in that table, and D and trimming were inferred from the DNA itself. The sample yields roughly 200,000 clones, around 94% seen once. The V gene's germline CDR1 is SQVTM and CDR2 ANQGSEA. The CDR3 runs to 16 residues. V lost 4 bases to trimming and J lost 5 bases, with 21 bases between them. Seattle researchers signed up patients amid active infection and tracked them longitudinally.

The clonotype originates from a man younger than 40 with COVID-19, enrolled during active disease. The sequencing input was peripheral blood. V is TRBV29-1 and J is TRBJ2-1; a possible D gene is TRBD2 (6 bases). This CDR3 is CSVVGRGGVSNNEQFF. CDR3 bases: TGCAGCGTTGTAGGTAGAGGAGGGGTTTCGAACAATGAGCAGTTCTTC.